This T cell receptor beta chain was sequenced in a study of shared clonotypes between healthy human individuals. Sequencing used immunoSEQ multiplex PCR; TCRdb keeps in-frame clones, though not all of them. The repertoire holds approximately 640,000 clones, about 78% seen once, with approximately 1.8% in the top ten. As for this clone: Its matching antigen is unknown.

The study's findings and limits: Non-shared clonotypes showed lower generation probabilities than clonotypes common to all four donors.

Per the germline V gene, CDR1 is MNHNS and CDR2 is SASEGT. Losses at the gene ends were 11 bases for V and 15 bases for J; bases not matched to a gene: 17. The CDR3 runs 14 residues. The TCR was taken from a woman aged 30 to 39 in good health. The specimen sequenced was memory CD4+ T cells sorted from blood. Subset of the sample: CD45RA-negative fraction. The chain joins TRBV6-1 to TRBJ2-1; 12 bases agree with TRBD2. This CDR3 is CAARPPLAGGQSFF. The CDR3 nucleotides read TGTGCCGCACGGCCCCCGCTAGCGGGAGGGCAGTCGTTCTTC.